Following are 29 T cell receptor beta chains from one sample sequenced in a study of blood T cell repertoires in COVID-19. Method: immunoSEQ multiplex PCR; TCRdb's copy keeps in-frame clones and lacks some. The sample lists 55,000 to 65,000 clones, approximately 79% occurring once. Sequenced sample: peripheral blood. These receptors all come from a man in his 60s with acute or convalescent COVID-19.

In its sample, this clone was seen a few times. The V call is TRBV30, the J call TRBJ1-1, with D possibly being TRBD1 (5 bases). The CDR3 sequence is 13 residues long. V was shortened by 5 bases and J by 5 bases, with 15 bases between the two germline ends. Germline V gene lookup returns CDR1 GTSNPN and CDR2 SVGIG (reference sequence). The CDR3 spells CAWVPDRRTEAFF. The CDR3 nucleotides are TGTGCCTGGGTACCTGACAGAAGGACTGAAGCTTTCTTT.

In the case of this clone: Other DNA sequences in this sample translate to the same CDR3. The rearrangement links TRBV12-3 or TRBV12-4 to TRBJ1-1; 7 nucleotides line up with TRBD1. J lost 4 bases, V lost 5 bases, and 4 bases had no gene match. The CDR3 consists of 13 residues. CDR3 sequence (DNA): TGTGCCAGCAGTCGCCAGGGGGGCACTGAAGCTTTCTTT. Translation: CASSRQGGTEAFF.

The J gene is TRBJ2-2, the V gene TRBV6-5; TRBD1 agrees at 10 bases. This CDR3 contains 15 residues. CDR1 is MNHEY, CDR2 SVGAGI, per germline. V lost 5 bases to trimming and J lost 4 bases; unmatched junction nucleotides: 4. The DNA of the CDR3 is TGTGCCAGCAGTCCGGGACAGGGGAGCACCGGGGAGCTGTTTTTT. It specifies CASSPGQGSTGELFF.

The chain recombines TRBV10-1 with TRBJ2-1, with 7 bases lining up with TRBD2. CDR1 and CDR2 from the germline V gene are WNHNN and SYGVQD (reference sequence). CDR3 length: 15 amino acids. The junction had 5 bases not matched to a gene; V was cut back by 6 bases and J by 0 bases. Written as DNA, the CDR3 is TGCGCCAGCAGACATACTAGCGCCTCCTACAATGAGCAGTTCTTC. This sequence encodes CASRHTSASYNEQFF.

The chain couples TRBV7-9 to TRBJ1-5; 8 bases fit TRBD1. The CDR3 runs 16 residues. Germline values: CDR1 SEHNR, CDR2 FQNEAQ (reference sequence). V dropped 5 bases and J dropped 2; count of bases not matched to a gene: 8. CDR3 sequence reads: CASSQDREYGNQPQHF. The DNA of the CDR3 is TGTGCCAGCAGCCAGGACAGGGAGTATGGCAATCAGCCCCAGCATTTT.

This clone has more than one count but fewer than ten. The J gene is TRBJ2-5, the V gene TRBV2, with 10 bases that match TRBD2. Germline loops: CDR1 SNHLY, CDR2 FYNNEI. CDR3 length equals 14 residues. Trimming cost V 7 bases and J 5 bases; bases outside gene matches: 7. CDR3 region: CASKAGGQRETQYF. CDR3 DNA: TGTGCCAGCAAAGCGGGAGGGCAACGGGAGACCCAGTACTTC.

This clone was recorded a few times. The chain links TRBV24-1 to TRBJ1-4; weak D call: TRBD1 (6 bases). The CDR3 has 14 amino acids. From germline, CDR1 is KGHDR and CDR2 SFDVKD. V was trimmed by 5 bases and J by 4 bases, leaving 10 bases between them. For the CDR3, the DNA is TGTGCCACCAGTGGGGGGACAAGTAATGAAAAACTGTTTTTT. This sequence encodes CATSGGTSNEKLFF.

The chain is built from TRBV4-1 and TRBJ2-1; 9 bases match TRBD1. This CDR3 is built from 15 residues. Germline V lookup: CDR1 MGHRA, CDR2 YSYEKL. The J segment lost 5 bases and the V segment lost 4 bases, leaving 6 bases of the junction unmatched. The CDR3 region is CASSPTGTGNNEQFF. For the CDR3, the DNA is TGCGCCAGCAGCCCAACCGGGACAGGGAACAATGAGCAGTTCTTC.

The chain links TRBV7-9 to TRBJ1-2; no clear D gene. V lost 5 bases to trimming and J lost 4 bases, with 11 bases between them. CDR1 is SEHNR, CDR2 FQNEAQ, per germline (reference sequence). The CDR3 is 13 amino acids. The CDR3 nucleotides read TGTGCCAGCAGCGGGGAGGGTGGCTATGGCTACACCTTC. Its translation: CASSGEGGYGYTF.

The chain's CDR3 is CATWWPTGGPGANVLTF. CDR3 sequence (DNA): TGTGCCACCTGGTGGCCGACAGGGGGCCCTGGGGCCAACGTCCTGACTTTC. This chain uses TRBV19 with TRBJ2-6, with 10 bases that match TRBD1. Germline CDR1 and CDR2: LNHDA and SQIVND (reference sequence). This CDR3 is built from 17 residues. The J segment lost 2 bases and the V segment lost 10 bases, leaving 11 bases of the junction unmatched.

The V and J genes are TRBV2 and TRBJ2-7, with 10 bases lining up with TRBD1. CDR1 and CDR2 (germline): SNHLY, FYNNEI. Unmatched junction bases numbered 11, after V lost 8 bases and J lost 1 base. This CDR3 is 16 amino acids long. CDR3 in DNA: TGTGCCAGCCTCCTTTCCCGGACAGGGGGGTCCTACGAGCAGTACTTC. Translated, it gives CASLLSRTGGSYEQYF.

The J gene is TRBJ2-1, the V gene TRBV12-3 or TRBV12-4; D remains unclear. The CDR3 extends over 13 amino acids. Trimming took 3 bases from V and 4 from J, leaving 7 bases between them. In nucleotides, the CDR3 is TGTGCCAGCAGTTTCGGGTCGTACAATGAGCAGTTCTTC. This codes for CASSFGSYNEQFF.

Points on this clone: In the same sample, other DNA sequences code for this CDR3. This sequence joins TRBV5-6 and TRBJ2-1; D possibly corresponds to TRBD1 (6 bases). The CDR3 spans 13 residues. The germline V gene encodes CDR1 SGHDT and CDR2 YYEEEE. The V and J ends lost 4 bases and 4 bases respectively, with 9 bases between them. The CDR3, as DNA: TGTGCCAGCAGCCCTGGACAGTACAATGAGCAGTTCTTC. It translates to CASSPGQYNEQFF.

The V call is TRBV5-1, the J call TRBJ2-2, with 7 bases lining up with TRBD2. Germline V gene sequence: CDR1 SGHRS, CDR2 YFSETQ. CDR3 size: 14 residues. Trimming at V came to 0 bases and at J to 8 bases, leaving 4 bases not matched to a gene. CDR3 in DNA: TGCGCCAGCAGCTTGGTCCTAGCGGTTGGGGAGCTGTTTTTT. It codes for CASSLVLAVGELFF.

In this sample, this clone turned up a few times. The rearrangement joins TRBV11-2 to TRBJ2-2; 7 bases line up with TRBD2. J gave up 6 bases and V 5 bases, and 9 bases lay outside the gene matches. Germline lookup yields CDR1 SGHAT and CDR2 FQNNGV. The CDR3 contains 15 residues. This CDR3 is CASSHAAREPGELFF. CDR3 in DNA: TGTGCCAGCAGCCACGCAGCGCGGGAGCCCGGGGAGCTGTTTTTT.

This chain connects TRBV13 to TRBJ1-5, with 10 bases fitting TRBD1. Germline CDR1 is PRHDT and CDR2 is FYEKMQ (reference sequence). Trimming took 2 bases from V and 6 from J; bases not matched to a gene: 4. The CDR3 covers 15 residues. The DNA for the CDR3 is TGTGCCAGCAGCTTAACGACAGGGGGCGGTCAGCCCCAGCATTTT. Its translation: CASSLTTGGGQPQHF.

This chain connects TRBV5-1 to TRBJ1-2, with 8 bases aligning to TRBD1. V shed 0 bases and J 6 bases; nucleotides not matched to a gene: 1. The CDR3 loop spans 13 amino acids. Per germline, CDR1 SGHRS and CDR2 YFSETQ. Here the CDR3 DNA reads TGCGCCAGCAGCTTGGCAGGGGGCCATGGCTACACCTTC. This codes for CASSLAGGHGYTF. The whole variable domain, remainder taken from reference TRBV5-1 and TRBJ1-2, is KAGVTQTPRYLIKTRGQQVTLSCSPISGHRSVSWYQQTPGQGLQFLFEYFSETQRNKGNFPGRFSGRQFSNSRSEMNVSTLELGDSALYLCASSLAGGHGYTFGSGTRLTVV.

The rearrangement uses TRBV27 and TRBJ2-5; 8 nucleotides match TRBD1. This CDR3 is built from 15 residues. Germline CDR1 MNHEY, CDR2 SMNVEV (reference sequence). The J segment lost 5 bases and the V segment lost 2 bases, leaving 7 bases of the junction unmatched. In DNA, the CDR3 is TGTGCCAGCAGTTTACTCGCAGGGGGCGCGGAGACCCAGTACTTC. Translating gives CASSLLAGGAETQYF.

The genes are TRBV28 and TRBJ1-2; D is ambiguous. The germline V gene has CDR1 MDHEN and CDR2 SYDVKM. The CDR3 loop spans 14 amino acids. The V end lost 3 bases, the J end lost 8 bases, and 16 bases lay between the germline ends. Written as DNA, the CDR3 is TGTGCCAGCAGTTTTATAGTTTCGGGAAAAGGCTACACCTTC. It is translated as CASSFIVSGKGYTF.

The chain uses TRBV6-5 and TRBJ2-5; the D is unclear. CDR1 is MNHEY and CDR2 is SVGAGI in the germline V gene. V shed 6 bases and J shed 1 base, with 12 bases lying between them. This CDR3 spans 14 amino acids. The CDR3 DNA follows: TGTGCCAGCAGAACCCCCAGGTCCCAAGAGACCCAGTACTTC. Its protein product is CASRTPRSQETQYF.

The J gene is TRBJ1-2, the V gene TRBV28, with a possible D match to TRBD1 (5 bases). Germline CDR1 MDHEN, CDR2 SYDVKM. The CDR3 consists of 13 residues. The V and J ends lost 6 bases and 8 bases respectively, with 16 bases between them. The CDR3 spells CASSLRTRVGYTF. The CDR3 DNA follows: TGTGCCAGCAGCCTCCGCACCAGGGTCGGCTACACCTTC.

In nucleotides, the CDR3 is TGTGCCAGTAGTAAGTCACGGGGGACAGGGTCCTACGAGCAGTACTTC. Translated, it gives CASSKSRGTGSYEQYF. The rearrangement links TRBV19 to TRBJ2-7; 9 bases match TRBD1. CDR3 length: 16 residues. Losses at the gene ends were 4 bases for V and 1 base for J; bases not matched to a gene: 8. From germline, CDR1 is LNHDA and CDR2 SQIVND (reference sequence).

This CDR3 reads CASSHGLARNNEQFF. CDR3 DNA: TGTGCCAGCAGCCATGGACTAGCGAGAAACAATGAGCAGTTCTTC. This chain joins TRBV3-1 (or the pseudogene TRBV3-2) and TRBJ2-1, with TRBD2 matching over 9 bases. Germline loops: CDR1 LGHDT, CDR2 YNNKEL (reference sequence). The CDR3 has 15 residues. The V segment lost 3 bases and the J segment 5 bases; nucleotides outside the gene matches: 5.

The chain carries TRBV6-6 and TRBJ2-1; TRBD2 matches 10 bases. This CDR3 has 15 residues. Germline CDR1 is MNHNY and CDR2 is SVGAGI (reference sequence). V shed 2 bases, J shed 10 bases, and the junction held 8 bases outside the gene matches. The DNA of the CDR3 is TGTGCCAGCAGTTACCTAGCGGGAGAAAGGAGAGAGCAGTTCTTC. Translation: CASSYLAGERREQFF.

The chain is built from TRBV5-1 and TRBJ1-2, with D tentatively TRBD1 (6 bases). Germline CDR1 is SGHRS and CDR2 is YFSETQ. The CDR3 covers 15 residues. Trimming removed 1 base at V and 1 base at J, with 11 bases between. The CDR3 DNA reads as TGCGCCAGCAGCTTGATCCCGGACAGTAACTATGGCTACACCTTC. Encoded protein: CASSLIPDSNYGYTF.

This chain joins TRBV7-9 and TRBJ1-4; 7 bases fit TRBD1. The length of the CDR3 is 14 residues. V shed 1 base and J 7 bases; nucleotides not matched to a gene: 3. Germline lookup yields CDR1 SEHNR and CDR2 FQNEAQ (reference sequence). CDR3 in amino acids: CASSLEQGSEKLFF. CDR3 sequence (DNA): TGTGCCAGCAGCTTAGAACAGGGGAGTGAAAAACTGTTTTTT. Full variable domain (remainder filled in from reference TRBV7-9 and TRBJ1-4): DTGVSQNPRHKITKRGQNVTFRCDPISEHNRLYWYRQTLGQGPEFLTYFQNEAQLEKSRLLSDRFSAERPKGSFSTLEIQRTEQGDSAMYLCASSLEQGSEKLFFGSGTQLSVL.

This chain connects TRBV5-1 to TRBJ2-5; TRBD2 matches 9 bases. Germline CDR1 reads SGHRS; CDR2 reads YFSETQ. The CDR3 runs to 16 residues. The V gene end was trimmed by 4 bases and the J gene end by 2 bases; junction bases not matched to a gene: 9. The CDR3 spells CASSKSGTSSQETQYF. In DNA form, the CDR3 reads TGCGCCAGCAGCAAATCCGGGACTAGCAGTCAAGAGACCCAGTACTTC.

The chain has TRBV5-1 and TRBJ2-4; D may be TRBD2 (5 bases). CDR1 is SGHRS, CDR2 YFSETQ, per germline. The V end lost 4 bases, the J end lost 5 bases, and 19 bases lay between the germline ends. The CDR3 consists of 16 residues. The CDR3 region has the DNA TGCGCCAGCAGCCCCATCTTCCTTGGAGCGGAAAACATTCAGTACTTC. Its protein is CASSPIFLGAENIQYF.

The chain employs TRBV5-1 and TRBJ2-5; possible D gene TRBD2, 5 bases. Germline V gene data show CDR1 as SGHRS and CDR2 as YFSETQ. This CDR3 is 15 amino acids long. The V gene lost 0 bases and the J gene lost 2 bases, with 11 bases spanning the gap. CDR3 amino acids: CASSLGLAYQETQYF. CDR3 DNA sequence: TGCGCCAGCAGCTTGGGGCTAGCTTATCAAGAGACCCAGTACTTC.